The 18 T cell receptor beta chains given below trace back to one sample, sequenced in a study of blood T cell repertoires in COVID-19. Libraries were prepared by immunoSEQ multiplex PCR; TCRdb keeps only in-frame clonotypes and omits some of them. Found here are 60,000 or so clones, approximately 75% of them singletons; the top ten hold under 15%. Sequences were obtained from peripheral blood. The receptors stem from a man older than 75 with acute or convalescent COVID-19.

The V gene is TRBV5-6, the J gene TRBJ1-5, with 10 bases aligning to TRBD1. CDR3 length: 16 residues. V lost 1 base to trimming and J lost 2 bases; unmatched junction nucleotides: 3. Per germline, CDR1 SGHDT and CDR2 YYEEEE. In nucleotides, the CDR3 is TGTGCCAGCAGCTTGTACGGGACAGGGGGCAATCAGCCCCAGCATTTT. It specifies CASSLYGTGGNQPQHF.

The J gene is TRBJ1-6, the V gene TRBV2; 9 nucleotides match TRBD1. There are 17 residues in the CDR3. Germline assignment: CDR1 SNHLY and CDR2 FYNNEI. V lost 6 bases and J lost 7; bases outside the gene matches: 13. The DNA of the CDR3 is TGTGCCAGCAGGGAACAGGGGGCGCGGCCCAGAAATTCACCCCTCCACTTT. Translating gives CASREQGARPRNSPLHF.

The CDR3 here is CASKLDYGYTF. In DNA, the CDR3 is TGTGCCAGCAAATTAGACTATGGCTACACCTTC. The V and J genes are TRBV28 and TRBJ1-2; unclear D gene. The CDR3 has 11 residues. V lost 7 bases and J 3 bases, leaving 6 bases between the germline ends. Germline CDR1 MDHEN, CDR2 SYDVKM.

The chain employs TRBV7-3 and TRBJ1-2; D possibly corresponds to TRBD1 (5 bases). Germline-derived CDR1 and CDR2 are SGHTA and FQGTGA. Trimming cost V 2 bases and J 1 base, with 11 bases left between them. This CDR3 contains 15 residues. The CDR3 nucleotides read TGTGCCAGCAGCTTACGGCCGGGGGGTAACTATGGCTACACCTTC. Translated: CASSLRPGGNYGYTF.

About this clone itself: This sample includes further DNA sequences coding for the same CDR3. The chain employs TRBV5-1 and TRBJ2-5, with 10 bases lining up with TRBD1. The ends lost 0 bases at V and 4 bases at J; junction bases unmatched: 3. In germline, CDR1 is SGHRS, CDR2 YFSETQ. This CDR3 region has 15 residues. The CDR3 spells CASSLGQGAGETQYF. The CDR3 bases are TGCGCCAGCAGCTTGGGACAGGGGGCGGGAGAGACCCAGTACTTC.

The chain uses TRBV18 and TRBJ1-2; D is possibly TRBD1 (5 bases). Trimming cost V 8 bases and J 8 bases, with 15 bases left between them. Germline V gives CDR1 KGHSH, CDR2 LQKENI. The CDR3 has 12 amino acids. The CDR3 bases are TGTGCCAGCCATAGGGGTGGATCGGGCTACACCTTC. Translation gives CASHRGGSGYTF.

The gene calls are TRBV29-1 and TRBJ2-1; 9 nucleotides line up with TRBD1. Per germline, CDR1 SQVTM and CDR2 ANQGSEA. This CDR3 is built from 15 residues. The J segment lost 8 bases and the V segment lost 5 bases, leaving 13 bases of the junction unmatched. The CDR3, as DNA: TGCAGCGTTATGAGAGGGACAGGGAGTTTCGATGAGCAGTTCTTC. As protein: CSVMRGTGSFDEQFF.

This chain joins TRBV11-3 and TRBJ2-7, with D perhaps matching TRBD1 (7 bases). The CDR3 loop spans 14 amino acids. The ends were cut back, 5 bases at V and 0 bases at J, with 11 bases in the middle. Germline CDR1 and CDR2: SGHNT and YENEEA. The CDR3 spells CASSRGDSSYEQYF. Written as DNA, the CDR3 is TGTGCCAGCAGCCGCGGGGACAGCTCCTACGAGCAGTACTTC.

This chain uses TRBV7-9 with TRBJ2-1; 9 bases map to TRBD2. The V segment lost 5 bases and the J segment 1 base; nucleotides outside the gene matches: 9. The germline CDR1 and CDR2 sequences are SEHNR and FQNEAQ (reference sequence). The CDR3 runs 17 residues. Here the CDR3 DNA reads TGTGCCAGCAGCCCGTTAGCGGGGGAGACGTCCTACAATGAGCAGTTCTTC. Amino acid sequence: CASSPLAGETSYNEQFF.

This clone was detected only once. The J gene is TRBJ1-2, the V gene TRBV14, with a weak D call TRBD1 (6 bases). V lost 3 bases, J lost 8 bases, and 13 bases lay in between. This CDR3 contains 13 residues. Germline V gives CDR1 SGHDN, CDR2 FVKESK. For the CDR3, the DNA is TGTGCCAGCAGCCAGTGGACAGTTGAGGGCTACACCTTC. Encoded protein: CASSQWTVEGYTF.

V is TRBV7-2 and J is TRBJ2-7; a possible D gene is TRBD1 (6 bases). This CDR3 has 16 residues. Germline CDR1 and CDR2: SGHTA and FQGNSA. Trimming removed 1 base from V and 9 bases from J, with 22 bases in between. The CDR3 reads CASSLVFVGALGGQYF. CDR3 bases: TGTGCCAGCAGCTTAGTGTTCGTGGGGGCTCTCGGTGGGCAGTACTTC.

The J gene is TRBJ1-3, the V gene TRBV6-5; D call uncertain. The germline V gene has CDR1 MNHEY and CDR2 SVGAGI. The CDR3 is 14 amino acids. V was shortened by 8 bases and J by 3 bases, with 14 bases between the two germline ends. The CDR3 is CASRRGNGGNTIYF. The CDR3 nucleotides are TGTGCCAGCCGGCGGGGAAACGGTGGAAACACCATATATTTT.

V usage is TRBV5-1 and J usage is TRBJ1-6; no reliable D call. CDR1 is SGHRS and CDR2 is YFSETQ in the germline V gene. The V gene lost 0 bases and the J gene lost 10 bases, with 8 bases spanning the gap. CDR3 size: 13 residues. CDR3 sequence (DNA): TGCGCCAGCAGCTTGGAGTACAGATCACCCCTCCACTTT. It codes for CASSLEYRSPLHF. Variable domain in full (rest from reference TRBV5-1 and TRBJ1-6): KAGVTQTPRYLIKTRGQQVTLSCSPISGHRSVSWYQQTPGQGLQFLFEYFSETQRNKGNFPGRFSGRQFSNSRSEMNVSTLELGDSALYLCASSLEYRSPLHFGNGTRLTVT.

The CDR3 DNA sequence: TGTGCCAGCAGCCCCTTCGGCCGGGGCTCCTACGAGCAGTACTTC. Translation: CASSPFGRGSYEQYF. This chain connects TRBV7-9 to TRBJ2-7, with D perhaps TRBD2 (5 bases). The CDR3 length is 15 residues. Germline CDR1 SEHNR, CDR2 FQNEAQ (reference sequence). With 5 bases removed from V and 0 bases from J, the gap between germline ends came to 14 bases.

V and J are TRBV5-5 and TRBJ1-2; D is undetermined. Trimming removed 4 bases at V and 3 bases at J, with 13 bases between. Germline V gives CDR1 SGHKS, CDR2 YYEKEE (reference sequence). The CDR3 runs to 14 residues. The CDR3 DNA reads as TGTGCCAGCAGCCCAGTCCTCAATGACTATGGCTACACCTTC. It is translated as CASSPVLNDYGYTF.

This chain joins TRBV7-9 and TRBJ2-5; perhaps TRBD1 as D (6 bases). CDR3 length equals 14 residues. With 3 bases removed from V and 4 bases from J, the gap between germline ends came to 12 bases. The germline CDR1 and CDR2 sequences are SEHNR and FQNEAQ (reference sequence). CDR3 nucleotides: TGTGCCAGCAGCTTTAACAGGGAACGAGAGACCCAGTACTTC. Translated, it gives CASSFNRERETQYF.

This sequence joins TRBV30 and TRBJ1-4, with TRBD1 identical over 12 bases. V shed 0 bases and J 7 bases; nucleotides not matched to a gene: 3. In germline, CDR1 is GTSNPN, CDR2 SVGIG (reference sequence). This CDR3 is built from 15 residues. CDR3 bases: TGTGCCTGGAGTGTGGGACAGGGGGCTTCTGAAAAACTGTTTTTT. Translated: CAWSVGQGASEKLFF.

The chain couples TRBV5-1 to TRBJ2-5, with TRBD1 identical over 10 bases. The J segment lost 8 bases and the V segment lost 5 bases, leaving 9 bases of the junction unmatched. The germline V gene has CDR1 SGHRS and CDR2 YFSETQ. CDR3 length equals 14 residues. The CDR3: CASRVGTGEVTQYF. CDR3 sequence (DNA): TGCGCCAGCAGAGTTGGGACAGGGGAGGTCACCCAGTACTTC.